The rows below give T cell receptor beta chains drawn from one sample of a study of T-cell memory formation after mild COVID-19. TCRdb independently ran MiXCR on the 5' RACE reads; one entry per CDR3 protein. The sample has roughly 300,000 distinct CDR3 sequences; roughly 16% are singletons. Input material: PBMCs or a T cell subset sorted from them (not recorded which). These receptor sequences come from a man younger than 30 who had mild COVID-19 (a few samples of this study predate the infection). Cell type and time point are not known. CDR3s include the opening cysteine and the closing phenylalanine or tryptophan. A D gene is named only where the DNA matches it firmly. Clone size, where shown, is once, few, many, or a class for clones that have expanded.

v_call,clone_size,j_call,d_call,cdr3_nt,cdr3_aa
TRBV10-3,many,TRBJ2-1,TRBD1,TGTGCCATCAGTGAAATGACAGGGGGAGACTCCTACAATGAGCAGTTCTTC,CAISEMTGGDSYNEQFF
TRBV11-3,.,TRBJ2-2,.,TGTGCCAGCAGCGCCCGAGGGGACACCGGGGAGCTGTTTTTT,CASSARGDTGELFF
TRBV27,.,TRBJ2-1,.,TGTGCCAGCAGTTTATTCCCATCAGGGCATGAGCAGTTCTTC,CASSLFPSGHEQFF
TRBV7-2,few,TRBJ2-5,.,TGTGCCAGCAGCTTGCGCCGGAGGCAAGAGACCCAGTACTTC,CASSLRRRQETQYF
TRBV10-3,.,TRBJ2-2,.,TGTGCCATCAGTGAGGACCGAGGGTCTGGGGAGCTGTTTTTT,CAISEDRGSGELFF
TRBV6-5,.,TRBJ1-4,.,TGTGCCAGCAGTTACTCGGGGGCGGAAGAAAAACTGTTTTTT,CASSYSGAEEKLFF
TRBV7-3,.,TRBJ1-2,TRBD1,TGTGCCAGCAGCCTACAGGGGACCCTTCCTTATGGCTACACCTTC,CASSLQGTLPYGYTF
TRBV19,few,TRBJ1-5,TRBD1,TGTGCCAGTACCAGGGGACAGGGAAGTCAGCCCCAGCATTTT,CASTRGQGSQPQHF
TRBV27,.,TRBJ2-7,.,TGTGCCAGCAGTCCCACTTCTTGGGGGTTCGAGCAGTACTTC,CASSPTSWGFEQYF
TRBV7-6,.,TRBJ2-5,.,TGTGCCAGCGGACGCAGAGAAGATACTGAGACCCAGTACTTC,CASGRREDTETQYF
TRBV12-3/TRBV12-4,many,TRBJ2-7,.,TGTGCCAGCAGCCCCCCGCCACACTCCTACGAGCAGTACTTC,CASSPPPHSYEQYF
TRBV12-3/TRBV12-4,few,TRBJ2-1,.,TGTGCCAGCAGTTTACGGCAGGTGAATGAGCAGTTCTTC,CASSLRQVNEQFF
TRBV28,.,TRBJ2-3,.,TGTGCCAGCAGGCACCCGACTCTAGAGGTTACGCAGTATTTT,CASRHPTLEVTQYF
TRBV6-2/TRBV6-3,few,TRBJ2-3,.,TGTGCCAGCACCGAGGGACCGAGCACAGATACGCAGTATTTT,CASTEGPSTDTQYF
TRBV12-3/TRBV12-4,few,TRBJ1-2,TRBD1,TGTGCCAGCAGCCCGACAGGGTCCTATGGCTACACCTTC,CASSPTGSYGYTF
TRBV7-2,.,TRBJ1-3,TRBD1,TGTGCCAGCAGCACGGGACAGGGTGGAAACACCATATATTTT,CASSTGQGGNTIYF
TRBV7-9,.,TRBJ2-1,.,TGTGCCAGCAGCTTCACTACCTCCGGGACGCCCATATGGGGGTTACAGGGTGAGCAGTTCTTC,CASSFTTSGTPIWGLQGEQFF
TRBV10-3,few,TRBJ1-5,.,TGTGCCATCAGTGAGTCAATTGGCCAGCCCCAGCATTTT,CAISESIGQPQHF
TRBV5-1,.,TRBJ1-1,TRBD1,TGCGCCAGCAGCCGGCTTGACAGGGCGGTCGGTGAAGCTTTCTTT,CASSRLDRAVGEAFF
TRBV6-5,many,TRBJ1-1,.,TGTGCCAGCAGTTACTCGGCTGGGACTGAAGCTTTCTTT,CASSYSAGTEAFF
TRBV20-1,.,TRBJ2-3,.,TGCAGTGCCCCTAATCCGGGACGGTACACAGATACGCAGTATTTT,CSAPNPGRYTDTQYF
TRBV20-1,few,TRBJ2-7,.,TGCAGTGCTAGGAGGGGATACTCCTACGAGCAGTACTTC,CSARRGYSYEQYF
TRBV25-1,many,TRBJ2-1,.,TGTGCCAGCAGTGCCCCGGCAGGGAACCACAATGAGCAGTTCTTC,CASSAPAGNHNEQFF
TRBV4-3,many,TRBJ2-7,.,TGCGCCAGCAGCCAAGATTGGGACCCCTACGAGCAGTACTTC,CASSQDWDPYEQYF
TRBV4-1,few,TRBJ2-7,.,TGCGCCAGCAGCCAAGCGGCGACTTCTTTACTCTACGAGCAGTACTTC,CASSQAATSLLYEQYF
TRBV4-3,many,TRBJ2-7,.,TGCGCCAGCAGCCAAGTCCCCAACGACTACGAGCAGTACTTC,CASSQVPNDYEQYF
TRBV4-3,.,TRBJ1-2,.,TGCGCCAGCAGCCAAGACACGCCTGTGGGGACCCTAATGGGTTATGGCTACACCTTC,CASSQDTPVGTLMGYGYTF
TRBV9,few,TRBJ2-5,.,TGTGCCAGCAGCGTGGGTACCCAAGAGACCCAGTACTTC,CASSVGTQETQYF
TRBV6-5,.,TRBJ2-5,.,TGTGCCAGCAGCCTTGGGACCACCCAGTACTTC,CASSLGTTQYF
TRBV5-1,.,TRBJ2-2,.,TGCGCCAGCAGTATCGCCCCCGGGGAGCTGTTTTTT,CASSIAPGELFF
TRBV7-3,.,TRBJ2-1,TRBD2,TGTGCCAGCAGCTCTAAGCGGGGGGCCGCGAATGAGCAGTTCTTC,CASSSKRGAANEQFF
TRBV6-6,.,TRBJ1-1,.,TGTGCCAGCAGACACAGATTGAACACTGAAGCTTTCTTT,CASRHRLNTEAFF
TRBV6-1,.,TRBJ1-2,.,TGTGCCAGCACCCGATCAAATCCTAACTATGGCTACACCTTC,CASTRSNPNYGYTF
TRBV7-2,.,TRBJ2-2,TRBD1,TGTGCCAGCAGCCCTAACAGGGGGGTGGTCACCGGGGAGCTGTTTTTT,CASSPNRGVVTGELFF
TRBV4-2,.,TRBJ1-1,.,TGTGCCAGCAGCCAAGGTACAGTTCAGGTCCCTGAAGCTTTCTTT,CASSQGTVQVPEAFF
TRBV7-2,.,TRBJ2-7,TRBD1,TGTGCCAGCAGCTTAGGGGACAGGATCGAGCAGTACTTC,CASSLGDRIEQYF
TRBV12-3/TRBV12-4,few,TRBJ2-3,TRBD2,TGTGCCAGCAGTTTCCTAGCGGGGCGCACAGATACGCAGTATTTT,CASSFLAGRTDTQYF
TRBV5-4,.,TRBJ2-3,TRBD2,TGTGCCAGCAGCGGCTCCGGGACTAGTTTCCGCGGAGATACGCAGTATTTT,CASSGSGTSFRGDTQYF
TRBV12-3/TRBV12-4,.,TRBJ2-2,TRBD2,TGTGCCAGCAGTAGCGGGGTGAACACCGGGGAGCTGTTTTTT,CASSSGVNTGELFF
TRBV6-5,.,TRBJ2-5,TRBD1,TGTGCCAGCAGTCGGACAGGGATTCAAGAGACCCAGTACTTC,CASSRTGIQETQYF
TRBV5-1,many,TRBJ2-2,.,TGCGCCAGCAGAGAAAGGGGAGGCACCGGGGAGCTGTTTTTT,CASRERGGTGELFF
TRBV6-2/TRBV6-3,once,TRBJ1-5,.,TGTGCCAGCAGTTCCTTCGGGGTGTGGAATCAGCCCCAGCATTTT,CASSSFGVWNQPQHF
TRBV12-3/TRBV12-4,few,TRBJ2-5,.,TGTGCCAGCAGTTTTGGGGGTGCAGAGACCCAGTACTTC,CASSFGGAETQYF
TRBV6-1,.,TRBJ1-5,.,TGTGCCAGCAGTACAGGGTTGAGTAGCAATCAGCCCCAGCATTTT,CASSTGLSSNQPQHF
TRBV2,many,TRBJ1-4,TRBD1,TGTGCCAGCGGCGCTGACAGGGTACGGGAAAAACTGTTTTTT,CASGADRVREKLFF
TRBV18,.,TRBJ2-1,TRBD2,TGTGCCAGCTCACCCACTTCCCTAGCGGGGGCCTACAATGAGCAGTTCTTC,CASSPTSLAGAYNEQFF
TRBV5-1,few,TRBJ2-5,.,TGCGCCAGCAGCTTGAAAGGGTACCTTGAGACCCAGTACTTC,CASSLKGYLETQYF
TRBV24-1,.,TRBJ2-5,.,TGTGCCACCAGTGTGACGGAAGAGACCCAGTACTTC,CATSVTEETQYF
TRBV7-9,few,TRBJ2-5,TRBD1,TGTGCCAGCAGCTTAGTTGGTGGGACAGCCACACAAGAGACCCAGTACTTC,CASSLVGGTATQETQYF
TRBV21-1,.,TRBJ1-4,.,.,CASLDEAQILMKNCFF
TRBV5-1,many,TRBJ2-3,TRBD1,TGCGCCAGCAGTTATGGACAGGGTACAGATACGCAGTATTTT,CASSYGQGTDTQYF